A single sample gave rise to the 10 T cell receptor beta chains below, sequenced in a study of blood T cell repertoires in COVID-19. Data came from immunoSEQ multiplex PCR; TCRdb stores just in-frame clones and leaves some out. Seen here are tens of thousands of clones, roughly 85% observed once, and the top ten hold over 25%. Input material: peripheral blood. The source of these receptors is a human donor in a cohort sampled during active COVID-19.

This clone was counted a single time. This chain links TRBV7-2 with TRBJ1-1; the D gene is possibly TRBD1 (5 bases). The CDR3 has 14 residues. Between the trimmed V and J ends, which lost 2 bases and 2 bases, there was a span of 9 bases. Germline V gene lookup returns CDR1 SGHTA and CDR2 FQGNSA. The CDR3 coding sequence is TGTGCCAGCAGCTTAAAATGGGGCAACACTGAAGCTTTCTTT. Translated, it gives CASSLKWGNTEAFF. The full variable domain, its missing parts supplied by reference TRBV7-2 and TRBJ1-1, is GAGVSQSPSNKVTEKGKDVELRCDPISGHTALYWYRQSLGQGLEFLIYFQGNSAPDKSGLPSDRFSAERTGGSVSTLTIQRTQQEDSAVYLCASSLKWGNTEAFFGQGTRLTVV.

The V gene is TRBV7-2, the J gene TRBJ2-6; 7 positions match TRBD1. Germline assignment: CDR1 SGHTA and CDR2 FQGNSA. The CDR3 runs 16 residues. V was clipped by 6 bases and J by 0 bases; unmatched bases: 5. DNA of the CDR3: TGTGCCAGCAGGACGGGACAGAACTCTGGGGCCAACGTCCTGACTTTC. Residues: CASRTGQNSGANVLTF.

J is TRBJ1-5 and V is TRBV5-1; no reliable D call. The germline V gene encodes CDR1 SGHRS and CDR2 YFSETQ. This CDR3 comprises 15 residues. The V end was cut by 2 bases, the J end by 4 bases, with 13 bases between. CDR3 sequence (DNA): TGCGCCAGCAGCTTTGGTGGGAGAGGGAATCAGCCCCAGCATTTT. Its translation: CASSFGGRGNQPQHF.

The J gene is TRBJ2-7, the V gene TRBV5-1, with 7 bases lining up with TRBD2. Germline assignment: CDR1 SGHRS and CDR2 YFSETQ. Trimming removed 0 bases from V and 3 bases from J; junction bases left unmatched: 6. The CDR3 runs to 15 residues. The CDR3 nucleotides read TGCGCCAGCAGCTTGGCTGGGCGGGAGAACTACGAGCAGTACTTC. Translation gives CASSLAGRENYEQYF.

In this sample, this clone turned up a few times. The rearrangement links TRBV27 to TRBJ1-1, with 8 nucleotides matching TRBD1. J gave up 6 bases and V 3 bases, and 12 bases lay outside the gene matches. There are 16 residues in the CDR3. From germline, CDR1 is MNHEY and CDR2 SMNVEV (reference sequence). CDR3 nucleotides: TGTGCCAGCAGTTTCTCTCCCGGACAGGGTGTCGCTGAAGCTTTCTTT. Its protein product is CASSFSPGQGVAEAFF.

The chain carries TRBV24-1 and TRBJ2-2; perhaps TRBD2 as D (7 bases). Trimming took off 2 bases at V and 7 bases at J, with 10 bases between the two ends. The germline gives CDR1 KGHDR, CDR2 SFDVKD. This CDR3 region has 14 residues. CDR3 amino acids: CATSDWGGGGELFF. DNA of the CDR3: TGTGCCACCAGTGATTGGGGGGGCGGCGGGGAGCTGTTTTTT.

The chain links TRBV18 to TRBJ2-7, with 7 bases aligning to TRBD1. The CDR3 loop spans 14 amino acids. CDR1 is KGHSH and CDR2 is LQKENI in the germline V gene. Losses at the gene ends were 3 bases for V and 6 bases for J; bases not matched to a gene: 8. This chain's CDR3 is CASSPETGIGEQYF. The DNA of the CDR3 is TGTGCCAGCTCACCCGAGACAGGGATTGGCGAGCAGTACTTC.

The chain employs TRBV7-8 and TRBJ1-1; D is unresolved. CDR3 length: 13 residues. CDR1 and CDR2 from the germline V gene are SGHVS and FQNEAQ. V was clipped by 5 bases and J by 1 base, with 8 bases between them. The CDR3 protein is CASSLRSNTEAFF. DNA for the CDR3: TGTGCCAGCAGCCTCCGGTCGAACACTGAAGCTTTCTTT.

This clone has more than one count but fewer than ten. CDR3 DNA sequence: TGTGCCAGCAGCGGTAGTGGTTCCCCGGGAAACACCATATATTTT. It specifies CASSGSGSPGNTIYF. V is TRBV9 and J is TRBJ1-3; D not resolved. Germline V gives CDR1 SGDLS, CDR2 YYNGEE. The V end was cut by 3 bases, the J end by 4 bases, with 14 bases between. The CDR3 is 15 amino acids.

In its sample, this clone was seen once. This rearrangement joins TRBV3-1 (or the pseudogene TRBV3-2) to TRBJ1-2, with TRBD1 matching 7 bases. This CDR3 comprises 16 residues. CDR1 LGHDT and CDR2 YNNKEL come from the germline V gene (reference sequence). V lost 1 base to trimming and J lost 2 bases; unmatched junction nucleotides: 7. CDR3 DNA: TGTGCCAGCAGCCAAGGGGTAGGGGGCGGAAACTATGGCTACACCTTC. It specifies CASSQGVGGGNYGYTF.